The T cell receptor beta chain under discussion was sequenced for a study of metastatic and nonmetastatic thyroid tumors. The V end lost 2 bases, the J end lost 0 bases, and 10 bases lay between the germline ends. There are 16 residues in the CDR3. Germline V gene lookup returns CDR1 MDHEN and CDR2 SYDVKM. With MiXCR, TCRdb reprocessed the PCR reads. Of tens of thousands of clones listed, approximately 12% are singletons. Before thyroid surgery, none of the patients had received any treatment. This clone was picked up many times. The chain is built from TRBV28 and TRBJ2-2; a weak D match, TRBD2 (6 bases). The receptor was derived from a female donor with papillary thyroid cancer or a benign thyroid nodule (not recorded which). Some clones in this sample may be carry-over from other donors' samples. Material for sequencing was blood. CDR3 bases: TGTGCCAGCAGTTTAGTCCTAGCGTCGAACACCGGGGAGCTGTTTTTT. Its protein product is CASSLVLASNTGELFF.